This record covers a single T cell receptor (beta chain). This entry is derived from a study of blood T cell repertoires in COVID-19. Repertoires were generated with immunoSEQ multiplex PCR, while TCRdb's copy carries only in-frame clones and drops some. The sample carries about 150,000 clones, 70% to 90% recorded once. This receptor was identified in a man at least 80 years old with COVID-19, enrolled during active disease. The source material was peripheral blood.

CDR3 sequence (DNA): TGTGCCAGCAGTAACCAGGGGGCTCGTTTGAGCGGCTACACCTTC. Translating it yields CASSNQGARLSGYTF. The J gene is TRBJ1-2, the V gene TRBV6-5; 8 bases line up with TRBD1. Trimming at V came to 5 bases and at J to 8 bases, leaving 13 bases not matched to a gene. Germline lookup yields CDR1 MNHEY and CDR2 SVGAGI. The CDR3 loop spans 15 amino acids.